The T cell receptor beta chain under discussion was sequenced for a study of CD8 T cells in ankylosing spondylitis. V gave up 3 bases and J gave up 4 bases, with 10 bases separating them. Germline CDR1 SGHAT, CDR2 FQDESV (reference sequence). The CDR3 is 14 residues long. Each CDR3 protein gets one entry after TCRdb re-called the 5' RACE reads with MiXCR. The table records around 160,000 distinct CDR3 sequences, roughly 12% of them present only once. In its sample, this clonotype was seen a few times. The chain links TRBV11-1 to TRBJ2-1, with D possibly TRBD2 on 6 matching bases. The sample taken for sequencing was blood, either unsorted or a sorted T cell fraction (not recorded which). This sequence originates from a male donor with ankylosing spondylitis or in good health (not recorded which). This CDR3 reads CASSFWDSYNEQFF. The CDR3 DNA follows: TGTGCCAGCAGCTTTTGGGACTCTTACAATGAGCAGTTCTTC.